The rows below give T cell receptor beta chains drawn from one sample of a study of cytomegalovirus exposure and HLA in healthy donors. Sequenced by immunoSEQ multiplex PCR; TCRdb stores in-frame clones only, minus some. The sample consists of roughly 110,000 clones, 70% to 85% of them appearing once. The sequencing sample was made of PBMCs. The source is a man aged 35-49 years in good health and CMV-seropositive. Each CDR3 is given with its conserved first and last residue. A D gene is named only where the DNA matches it firmly. Clone size is not always given. Where it is, it says once, few, many or a class for expanded clones.

>TRBJ1-2|NA|TRBV28|NA
TGTGCCAGCAGTTTATACCCAGGGCAGGTCGCCTACACCTTC
CASSLYPGQVAYTF
>TRBJ2-7|NA|TRBV4-3|NA
TGCGCCAGCAGCCAAGTCAGGACCTACGAGCAGTACTTC
CASSQVRTYEQYF
>TRBJ2-4|NA|TRBV7-2|NA
TGTGCCAGCAGCTTAGTGGGCCAGCAGGGAAACATTCAGTACTTC
CASSLVGQQGNIQYF
>TRBJ2-3|TRBD1|TRBV7-2|NA
TGTGCCAGCAGCCTCTTACAGGGGTGGCTCACAGATACGCAGTATTTT
CASSLLQGWLTDTQYF
>TRBJ2-3|TRBD2|TRBV4-3|NA
TGCGCCAGCAGCCAAGAAGGGCGGGAGACAGATACGCAGTATTTT
CASSQEGRETDTQYF
>TRBJ2-5|NA|TRBV5-1|NA
TGCGCCAGCAACAGTCAAGAGACCCAGTACTTC
CASNSQETQYF
>TRBJ2-7|TRBD1|TRBV6-1|few
TGTGCCAGCAGTGAAGGGACAGGGGGATCCTACGAGCAGTACTTC
CASSEGTGGSYEQYF
>TRBJ2-6|NA|TRBV9|NA
TGTGCCAGCAGCGGACAGGTCTCTGGGGCCAACGTCCTGACTTTC
CASSGQVSGANVLTF
>TRBJ1-1|TRBD1|TRBV10-3|once
TGTGCCATCAGTGAGGGACAGGGTAGTTACACTGAAGCTTTCTTT
CAISEGQGSYTEAFF
>TRBJ2-7|NA|TRBV6-5|NA
TGTGCCAGCAGTTACTCGGGGGCAAGCTACGAGCAGTACTTC
CASSYSGASYEQYF
>TRBJ2-2|NA|TRBV28|few
TGTGCCATCCCCGGTGAGGTCACCGGGGAGCTGTTTTTT
CAIPGEVTGELFF
>TRBJ2-7|TRBD1|TRBV18|NA
TGTGCCAGCTCACCATGGACAGGGGACTCCTACGAGCAGTACTTC
CASSPWTGDSYEQYF
>TRBJ2-1|NA|TRBV28|NA
TGTGCCAGCAGTACGTACGGTGAGCAGTTCTTC
CASSTYGEQFF
>TRBJ2-6|NA|TRBV5-5|once
TGTGCCAGCAGCTTGGTCGGGACTGGGGCCAACGGCCTGACTTTC
CASSLVGTGANGLTF
>TRBJ1-2|TRBD1|TRBV18|NA
TGTGCCAGCTCCACACACGACAGGGGCTATGGCTACACCTTC
CASSTHDRGYGYTF
>TRBJ1-5|NA|TRBV4-1|NA
TGCGCCAGCAGCCAAGAAGGAGGGGCCCAGCATTTT
CASSQEGGAQHF